The clone carrying this T cell receptor (beta chain) was observed a handful of times. Its antigen remains unknown. The data originate from a study of T-cell reconstitution after alpha-beta-depleted transplantation in children. The germline CDR1 and CDR2 sequences are LGHNA and YSLEER. The V gene end was trimmed by 1 base and the J gene end by 8 bases; junction bases not matched to a gene: 5. The CDR3 has 15 residues. Molecular barcoding with unique molecular identifiers was used for the TCRbeta library. TCRdb re-called the PCR reads with MiXCR, one entry per CDR3 protein. This table has a few hundred thousand distinct CDR3 sequences, around two fifths appearing once. Regarding the study as a whole: The authors attributed T-cell counts and diversity one year after transplant mostly to newly produced T cells.

The V call is TRBV4-3, the J call TRBJ2-1; TRBD2 agrees at 10 bases. The sequencing used PBMCs, collected before TCRalphabeta/CD19-depleted stem cell transplant. The source of this sequence is a girl aged 2-10 years with aplastic anemia, due to receive a stem cell transplant. CDR3 sequence: CASSQVPGLAYEQFF. The DNA of the CDR3 is TGCGCCAGCAGCCAAGTCCCGGGACTAGCGTATGAGCAGTTCTTC.